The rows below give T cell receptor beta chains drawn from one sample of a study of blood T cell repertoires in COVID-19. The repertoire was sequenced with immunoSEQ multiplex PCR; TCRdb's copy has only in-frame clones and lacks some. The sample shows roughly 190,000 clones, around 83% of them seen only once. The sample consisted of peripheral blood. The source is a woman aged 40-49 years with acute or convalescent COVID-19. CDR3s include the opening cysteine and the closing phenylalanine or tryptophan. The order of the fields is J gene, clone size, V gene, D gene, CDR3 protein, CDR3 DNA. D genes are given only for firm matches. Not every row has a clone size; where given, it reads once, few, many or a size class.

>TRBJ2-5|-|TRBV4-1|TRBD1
CASSHHTADRQETQYF
TGCGCCAGCAGCCATCACACTGCGGACAGGCAAGAGACCCAGTACTTC
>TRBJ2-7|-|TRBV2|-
CASSEGTFSYEQYF
TGTGCCAGCAGTGAGGGCACCTTCTCCTACGAGCAGTACTTC
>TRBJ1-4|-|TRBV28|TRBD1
CASESRTGRVEKLFF
TGTGCCAGTGAATCTAGGACAGGGAGGGTTGAAAAACTGTTTTTT
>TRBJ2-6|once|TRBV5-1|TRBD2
CARSFGTGGAISGANVLTF
TGCGCCCGCAGCTTCGGGACCGGGGGGGCTATTTCTGGGGCCAACGTCCTGACTTTC
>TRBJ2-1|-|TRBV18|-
CASSPLGAGKNNEQFF
TGTGCCAGCTCACCCCTTGGGGCAGGGAAGAACAATGAGCAGTTCTTC
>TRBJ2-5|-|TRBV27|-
CASSLSTLTKETQYF
TGTGCCAGCAGTTTATCGACCTTGACTAAAGAGACCCAGTACTTC
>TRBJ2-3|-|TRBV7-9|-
CASSQLRDTQYF
TGTGCCAGCAGCCAGCTGAGGGATACGCAGTATTTT
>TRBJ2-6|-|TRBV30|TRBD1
CAWGRDSIFSGANVLTF
TGTGCCTGGGGCCGGGACAGCATTTTCTCTGGGGCCAACGTCCTGACTTTC
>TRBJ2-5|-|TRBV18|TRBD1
CASSGTGGETQYF
TGTGCCAGCTCAGGGACAGGTGGGGAGACCCAGTACTTC
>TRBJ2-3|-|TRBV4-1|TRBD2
CASSQRGGGWADTQYF
TGCGCCAGCAGCCAACGGGGGGGAGGATGGGCAGATACGCAGTATTTT
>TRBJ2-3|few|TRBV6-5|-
CASSYLPRGTDTQYF
TGTGCCAGCAGTTATTTGCCCAGGGGTACAGATACGCAGTATTTT
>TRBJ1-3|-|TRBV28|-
CASSSPLGAGTGNTIYF
TGTGCCAGCAGTTCCCCCCTGGGGGCAGGGACTGGAAACACCATATATTTT
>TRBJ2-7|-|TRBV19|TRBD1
CASSPDRGNYEQYF
TGTGCCAGTAGTCCAGACAGGGGAAACTACGAGCAGTACTTC
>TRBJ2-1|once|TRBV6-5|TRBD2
CASSWLAGNNEQFF
TGTGCCAGCAGCTGGCTAGCGGGAAACAATGAGCAGTTCTTC
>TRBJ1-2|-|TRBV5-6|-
CASSLAAEDLNYGYTF
TGTGCCAGCAGCTTGGCGGCGGAGGACCTTAACTATGGCTACACCTTC
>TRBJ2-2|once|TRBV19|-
CASCEEARGTGELFF
TGTGCCAGTTGTGAGGAGGCCCGTGGCACCGGGGAGCTGTTTTTT
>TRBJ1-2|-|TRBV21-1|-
CASSILEGANNYGYTF
TGTGCCAGCAGCATTCTGGAGGGGGCTAATAACTATGGCTACACCTTC
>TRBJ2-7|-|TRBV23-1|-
CASSQSWENGQKDKDYEQYF
TGCGCCAGCAGTCAATCGTGGGAAAATGGACAGAAAGACAAAGACTACGAGCAGTACTTC
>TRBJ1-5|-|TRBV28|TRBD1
CASSSGQGSISNQPQHF
TGTGCCAGCAGTTCGGGACAGGGGTCGATAAGCAATCAGCCCCAGCATTTT
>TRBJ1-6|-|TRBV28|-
CASSPGHYNSPLHF
TGTGCCAGCAGTCCGGGACATTATAATTCACCCCTCCACTTT
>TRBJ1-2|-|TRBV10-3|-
CAIRRQEDGYTF
TGTGCCATCAGGCGACAGGAGGATGGCTACACCTTC
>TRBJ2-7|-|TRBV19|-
CASSIVALPSYEQYF
TGTGCCAGTAGTATAGTAGCCCTCCCTAGCTACGAGCAGTACTTC
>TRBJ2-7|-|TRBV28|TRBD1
CASRRQGAPYEQYF
TGTGCCAGCAGGAGACAGGGGGCCCCCTACGAGCAGTACTTC
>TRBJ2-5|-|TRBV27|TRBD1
CASSSAGTDQETQYF
TGTGCCAGCAGTTCTGCCGGGACAGACCAAGAGACCCAGTACTTC
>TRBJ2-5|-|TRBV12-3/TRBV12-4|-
CASSLRETQYF
TGTGCCAGCAGTTTACGTGAGACCCAGTACTTC
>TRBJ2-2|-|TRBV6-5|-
CASSQRNTGELFF
TGTGCCAGCAGCCAGCGCAACACCGGGGAGCTGTTTTTT
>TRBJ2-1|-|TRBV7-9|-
CAGGTSNEQFF
TGTGCCGGTGGCACCTCCAATGAGCAGTTCTTC
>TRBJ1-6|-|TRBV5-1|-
CASSLEASDNSPLHF
TGCGCCAGCAGCTTGGAAGCTTCTGATAATTCACCCCTCCACTTT
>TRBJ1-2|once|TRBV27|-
CASKTAGSNYGYTF
TGTGCCAGCAAAACAGCGGGGTCCAACTATGGCTACACCTTC
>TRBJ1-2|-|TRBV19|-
CASINTDYYGYTF
TGTGCCAGTATCAACACGGACTACTATGGCTACACCTTC
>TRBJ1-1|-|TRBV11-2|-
CASSGQGIEAFF
TGTGCCAGCAGCGGCCAGGGTATTGAAGCTTTCTTT
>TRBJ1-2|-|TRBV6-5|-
CASSYEGGYGYTF
TGTGCCAGCAGTTACGAAGGGGGCTATGGCTACACCTTC
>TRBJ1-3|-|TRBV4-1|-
CASSQELFRGRRNTIYF
TGCGCCAGCAGCCAAGAATTGTTTAGGGGCAGAAGAAACACCATATATTTT
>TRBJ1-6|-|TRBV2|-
CASSVRNDSPLHF
TGTGCCAGCAGTGTGCGGAACGATTCACCCCTCCACTTT
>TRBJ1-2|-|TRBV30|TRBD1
CAWGTGPYGYTF
TGTGCCTGGGGGACAGGGCCCTATGGCTACACCTTC
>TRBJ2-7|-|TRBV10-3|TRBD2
CAISEPAGGAYEQYF
TGTGCCATCAGTGAACCAGCGGGGGGGGCCTACGAGCAGTACTTC
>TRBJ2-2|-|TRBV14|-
CASSQERRITNTGELFF
TGTGCCAGCAGCCAAGAAAGGCGGATCACGAACACCGGGGAGCTGTTTTTT
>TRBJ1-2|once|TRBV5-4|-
CASSPGTQESYGYTF
TGTGCCAGCAGCCCGGGGACACAAGAAAGCTATGGCTACACCTTC
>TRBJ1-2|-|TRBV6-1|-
CASSEPGMGGYTF
TGTGCCAGCAGTGAACCAGGGATGGGGGGCTACACCTTC
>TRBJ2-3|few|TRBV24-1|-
CATSSGDTQYF
TGTGCCACCAGTTCAGGGGATACGCAGTATTTT
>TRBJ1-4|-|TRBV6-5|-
CASSYSARDDEKLFF
TGTGCCAGCAGTTACTCTGCCAGGGATGATGAAAAACTGTTTTTT
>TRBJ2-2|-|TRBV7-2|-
CASSPNGADTGELFF
TGTGCCAGCAGCCCAAACGGAGCGGACACCGGGGAGCTGTTTTTT
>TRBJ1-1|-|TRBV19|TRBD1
CASSRGTGTVTEAFF
TGTGCCAGTAGTAGGGGGACAGGGACCGTAACTGAAGCTTTCTTT
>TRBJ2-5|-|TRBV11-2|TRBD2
CASSTPGLALQETQYF
TGTGCCAGCTCCACACCGGGACTAGCTCTGCAAGAGACCCAGTACTTC
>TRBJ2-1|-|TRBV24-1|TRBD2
CATSTAGGGNEQFF
TGTGCCACCAGTACAGCGGGAGGCGGGAATGAGCAGTTCTTC
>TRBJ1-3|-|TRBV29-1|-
CSVRTGNSGNTIYF
TGCAGCGTTCGTACGGGGAACTCTGGAAACACCATATATTTT
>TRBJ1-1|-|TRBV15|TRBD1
CATSLLDRGGSEAFF
TGTGCCACCAGCCTCCTCGACAGGGGGGGAAGTGAAGCTTTCTTT
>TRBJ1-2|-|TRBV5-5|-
CASSRPGGRGYTF
TGTGCCAGCAGCCGTCCGGGGGGGAGAGGCTACACCTTC
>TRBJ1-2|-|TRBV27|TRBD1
CASSFRAAPGGYGYTF
TGTGCCAGCAGTTTCCGCGCCGCCCCAGGGGGCTATGGCTACACCTTC
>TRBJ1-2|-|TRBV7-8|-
CASSLRWAPDTNYGYTF
TGTGCCAGCAGCTTACGTTGGGCTCCAGATACTAACTATGGCTACACCTTC
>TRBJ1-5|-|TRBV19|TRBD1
CASRDVTGTFNQPQHF
TGTGCCAGTAGGGACGTGACAGGGACATTCAATCAGCCCCAGCATTTT
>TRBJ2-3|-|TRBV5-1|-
CASSLAGLVADTQYF
TGCGCCAGCAGCTTGGCAGGTCTGGTGGCGGATACGCAGTATTTT